The clone carrying this T cell receptor beta chain was seen once. Treatment described: 15 to 20 received Ad26.COV2.S at low or high dose, single or two shots; roughly five received placebo; per-sample allocation not given. Collection of samples fell on day 63 after the first vaccine or placebo injection. This table comes from immunoSEQ multiplex PCR, and its TCRdb copy is limited to in-frame clones, with some not included. The sample records 200,000 to 250,000 clones, 88% being singletons. The data belong to a study of Ad26.COV2.S vaccination and SARS-CoV-2 variants. The CDR3 runs to 16 residues. The germline gives CDR1 KGHDR, CDR2 SFDVKD. V gave up 3 bases and J gave up 3 bases; unmatched junction bases: 4.

The material sequenced was peripheral blood, taken in a trial of Ad26.COV2.S vaccine versus placebo. The chain has TRBV24-1 and TRBJ2-2, with 9 bases matching TRBD1. The TCR originated in a person between 18 and 65 years old who received the Ad26.COV2.S COVID-19 vaccine or a placebo. The CDR3, as DNA: TGTGCCACCAGTGATGGGGGACAGGGATACACCGGGGAGCTGTTTTTT. This gives the protein CATSDGGQGYTGELFF.